This entry lists 3 T cell receptor beta chains sequenced from one sample in a study of response to subunit inactivated influenza vaccine. TCRdb passed the RT-PCR reads through MiXCR, listing each CDR3 protein once. The data hold roughly 550,000 distinct CDR3 sequences, with 20% to 25% observed a single time. These data were likewise used in another study, on T cells expressing NK-cell markers. That paper adds: UMIs were included in TCR beta cDNA generated by 5'RACE template switching.

Material: CD4+ T cells sorted from PBMCs, obtained about 11 days after vaccination. The receptors stem from a man aged 50 to 60 who received an inactivated influenza vaccine.

The chain joins TRBV12-3 or TRBV12-4 to TRBJ2-3; TRBD1 might be the D (5 bases). V lost 5 bases to trimming and J lost 0 bases, with 12 bases between them. The CDR3 contains 15 residues. The CDR3 region is CASSLGVRSTDTQYF. The CDR3 nucleotides read TGTGCCAGCAGTCTAGGGGTACGTAGCACAGATACGCAGTATTTT.

V and J are TRBV2 and TRBJ2-2, with D maybe TRBD2 (7 bases). The ends were cut back, 11 bases at V and 6 bases at J, with 19 bases in the middle. The germline V gene has CDR1 SNHLY and CDR2 FYNNEI. The CDR3 extends over 14 amino acids. The CDR3 DNA is TGTGCCGGGAGTCCTACAGGGAGGGCCGGGGAGCTGTTTTTT. It codes for CAGSPTGRAGELFF.

A few counts support this clonotype. The chain employs TRBV7-9 and TRBJ1-5; TRBD1 aligns across 7 bases. The CDR3 has 16 residues. With V trimmed by 1 base and J by 2 bases, 5 bases remained unmatched. The germline V gene encodes CDR1 SEHNR and CDR2 FQNEAQ (reference sequence). The CDR3 coding sequence is TGTGCCAGCAGCTTAGGACAGGGAAGTCGCAATCAGCCCCAGCATTTT. This codes for CASSLGQGSRNQPQHF.